The entry below gives a single TCR beta chain sequence along with its context. Its cognate antigen is unknown. Read coverage stops 3 residues before the CDR3 terminus; the germline J gene supplies the remainder. The data derive from a study of T cell clonality in common variable immunodeficiency. Overall study findings and caveats: Common variable immunodeficiency TCR beta sequences reportedly had fewer deletions and N-nucleotide insertions.

Diagnosis required reduced IgG, IgA and/or IgM with specific antibody deficiency. Both groups were predominantly of Caucasian heritage. This CDR3 comprises 14 residues. Trimming left V 3 bases short and J 0 bases short, with 9 bases between. Germline V gene lookup returns CDR1 SNHLY and CDR2 FYNNEI. Sequencing was performed with immunoSEQ multiplex PCR; in TCRdb, only in-frame clones are kept and a portion is missing. The sample was found to contain roughly 30,000 clones, and every one recurs. The TCR was taken from a human donor with common variable immunodeficiency. Specimen: peripheral blood mononuclear cells. This chain connects TRBV2 to TRBJ2-7; D might be TRBD2 (5 bases). The CDR3 protein is CASSEDSSSYEQYF. Partial CDR3 DNA: TGTGCCAGCAGTGAGGACTCGAGCTCCTACGAG. The full variable domain, completed using reference TRBV2 and TRBJ2-7, is EPEVTQTPSHQVTQMGQEVILRCVPISNHLYFYWYRQILGQKVEFLVSFYNNEISEKSEIFDDQFSVERPDGSNFTLKIRSTKLEDSAMYFCASSEDSSSYEQYFGPGTRLTVT.